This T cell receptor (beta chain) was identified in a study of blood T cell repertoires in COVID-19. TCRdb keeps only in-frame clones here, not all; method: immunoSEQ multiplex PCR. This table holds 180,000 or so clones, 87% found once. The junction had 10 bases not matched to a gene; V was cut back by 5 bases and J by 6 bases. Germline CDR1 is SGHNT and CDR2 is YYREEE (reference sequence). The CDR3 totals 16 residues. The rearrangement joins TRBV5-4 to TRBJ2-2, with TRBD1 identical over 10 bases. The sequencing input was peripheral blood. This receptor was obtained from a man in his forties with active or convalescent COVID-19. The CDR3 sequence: CASSSGGQGLAGELFF. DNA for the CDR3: TGTGCCAGCAGTTCCGGGGGACAGGGGTTAGCCGGGGAGCTGTTTTTT.